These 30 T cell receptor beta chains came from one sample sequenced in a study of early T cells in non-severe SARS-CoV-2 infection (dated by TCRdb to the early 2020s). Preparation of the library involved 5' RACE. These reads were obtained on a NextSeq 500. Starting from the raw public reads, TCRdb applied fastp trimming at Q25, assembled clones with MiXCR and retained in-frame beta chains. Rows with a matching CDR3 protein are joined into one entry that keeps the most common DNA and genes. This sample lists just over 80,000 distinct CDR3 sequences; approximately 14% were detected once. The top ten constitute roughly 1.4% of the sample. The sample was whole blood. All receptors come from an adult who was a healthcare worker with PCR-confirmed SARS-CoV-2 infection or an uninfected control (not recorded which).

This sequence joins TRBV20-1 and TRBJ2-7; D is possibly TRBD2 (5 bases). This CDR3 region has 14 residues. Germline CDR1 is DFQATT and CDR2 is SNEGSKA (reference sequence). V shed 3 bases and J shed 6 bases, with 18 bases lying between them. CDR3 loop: CSASTGSFYTEQYF. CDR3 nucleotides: TGCAGTGCTAGTACGGGGTCGTTCTATACCGAGCAGTACTTC.

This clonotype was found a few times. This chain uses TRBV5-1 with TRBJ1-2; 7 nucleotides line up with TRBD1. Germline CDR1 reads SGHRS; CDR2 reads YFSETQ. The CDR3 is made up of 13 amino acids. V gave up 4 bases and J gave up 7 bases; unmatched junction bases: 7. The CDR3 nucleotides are TGCGCCAGCAGCGGACTACAGGGGTTTGGCTACACCTTC. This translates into CASSGLQGFGYTF.

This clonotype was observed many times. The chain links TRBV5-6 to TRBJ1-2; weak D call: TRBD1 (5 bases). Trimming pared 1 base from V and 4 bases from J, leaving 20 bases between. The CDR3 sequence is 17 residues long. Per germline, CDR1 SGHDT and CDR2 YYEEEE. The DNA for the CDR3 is TGTGCCAGCAGCTTGTTCCAGACGACAGTACCTTTCTATGGCTACACCTTC. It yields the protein CASSLFQTTVPFYGYTF. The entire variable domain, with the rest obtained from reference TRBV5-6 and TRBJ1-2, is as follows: DAGVTQSPTHLIKTRGQQVTLRCSPKSGHDTVSWYQQALGQGPQFIFQYYEEEERQRGNFPDRFSGHQFPNYSSELNVNALLLGDSALYLCASSLFQTTVPFYGYTFGSGTRLTVV.

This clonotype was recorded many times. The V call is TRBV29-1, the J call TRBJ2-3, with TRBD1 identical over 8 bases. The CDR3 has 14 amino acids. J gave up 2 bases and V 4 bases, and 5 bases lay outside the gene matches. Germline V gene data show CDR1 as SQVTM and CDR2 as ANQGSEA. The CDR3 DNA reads TGCAGCGTTGGGACAGGGACCAACACAGATACGCAGTATTTT. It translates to CSVGTGTNTDTQYF.

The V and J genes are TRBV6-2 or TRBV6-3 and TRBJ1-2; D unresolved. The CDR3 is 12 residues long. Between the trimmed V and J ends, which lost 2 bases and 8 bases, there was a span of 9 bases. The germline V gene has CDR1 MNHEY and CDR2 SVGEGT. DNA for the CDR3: TGTGCCAGCAGTTACGAGGTTTCGGGCTACACCTTC. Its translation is CASSYEVSGYTF.

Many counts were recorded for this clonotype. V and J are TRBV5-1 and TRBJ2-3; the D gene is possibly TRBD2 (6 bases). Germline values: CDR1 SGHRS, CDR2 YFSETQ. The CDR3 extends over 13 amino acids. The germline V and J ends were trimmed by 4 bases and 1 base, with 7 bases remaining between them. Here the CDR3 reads CASSTGGTDTQYF. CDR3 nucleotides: TGCGCCAGCAGCACGGGGGGCACAGATACGCAGTATTTT.

The CDR3 DNA reads TGTGCCAGCCCCACCCGGGAGGGCAACTACGAGCAGTACTTC. This sequence encodes CASPTREGNYEQYF. The chain carries TRBV21-1 and TRBJ2-7; TRBD2 is taken as the D call from the table, unchecked against the DNA. TRBV21-1 is a pseudogene locus. This CDR3 is built from 14 residues.

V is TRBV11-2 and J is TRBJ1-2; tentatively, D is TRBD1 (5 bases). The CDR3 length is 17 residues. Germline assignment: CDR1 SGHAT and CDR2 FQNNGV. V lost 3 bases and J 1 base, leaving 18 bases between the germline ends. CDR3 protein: CASSFRVTGSLNYGYTF. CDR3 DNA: TGTGCCAGCAGCTTTAGGGTTACAGGAAGTCTTAACTATGGCTACACCTTC.

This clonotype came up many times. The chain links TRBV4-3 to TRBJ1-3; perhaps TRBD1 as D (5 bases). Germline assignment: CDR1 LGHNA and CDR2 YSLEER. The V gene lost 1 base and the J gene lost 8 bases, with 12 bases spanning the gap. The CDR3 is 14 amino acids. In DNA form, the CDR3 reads TGCGCCAGCAGCCAAGCTAGGACAAGAGACACCATATATTTT. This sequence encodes CASSQARTRDTIYF.

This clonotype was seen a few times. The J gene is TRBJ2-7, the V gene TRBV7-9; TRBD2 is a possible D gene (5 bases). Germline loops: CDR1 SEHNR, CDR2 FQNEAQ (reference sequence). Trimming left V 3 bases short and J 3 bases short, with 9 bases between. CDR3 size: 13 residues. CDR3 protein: CASSFVGSYEQYF. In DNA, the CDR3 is TGTGCCAGCAGCTTTGTGGGGAGCTACGAGCAGTACTTC.

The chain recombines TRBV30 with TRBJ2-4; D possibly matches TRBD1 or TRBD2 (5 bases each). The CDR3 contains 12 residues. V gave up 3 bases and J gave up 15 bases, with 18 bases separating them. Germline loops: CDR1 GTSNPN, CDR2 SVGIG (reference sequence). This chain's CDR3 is CAWRHGRDGTYF. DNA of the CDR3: TGTGCCTGGAGGCACGGCCGGGACGGGACGTACTTC.

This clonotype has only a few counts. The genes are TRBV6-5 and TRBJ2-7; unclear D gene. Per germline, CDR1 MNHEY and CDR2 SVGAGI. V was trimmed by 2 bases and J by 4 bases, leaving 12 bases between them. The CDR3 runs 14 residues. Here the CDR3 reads CASSYRARFYEQYF. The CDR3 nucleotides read TGTGCCAGCAGTTACCGGGCCAGATTTTACGAGCAGTACTTC.

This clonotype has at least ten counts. The CDR3 DNA follows: TGCAGTGCTATAACCCCGATCGGGGTCTCCTACAATGAGCAGTTCTTC. Its protein is CSAITPIGVSYNEQFF. The gene calls are TRBV20-1 and TRBJ2-1, with TRBD2 as a possible D gene (5 bases). This CDR3 has 16 amino acids. V dropped 4 bases and J dropped 0 bases, with 16 bases sitting between them. From germline, CDR1 is DFQATT and CDR2 SNEGSKA (reference sequence).

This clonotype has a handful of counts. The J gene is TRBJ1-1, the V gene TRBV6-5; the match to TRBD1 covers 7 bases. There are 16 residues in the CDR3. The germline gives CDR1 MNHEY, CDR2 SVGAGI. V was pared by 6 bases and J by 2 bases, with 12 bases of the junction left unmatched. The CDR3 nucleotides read TGTGCCAGCAGAGGTAAAACCGGGACAGTTAACACTGAAGCTTTCTTT. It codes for CASRGKTGTVNTEAFF.

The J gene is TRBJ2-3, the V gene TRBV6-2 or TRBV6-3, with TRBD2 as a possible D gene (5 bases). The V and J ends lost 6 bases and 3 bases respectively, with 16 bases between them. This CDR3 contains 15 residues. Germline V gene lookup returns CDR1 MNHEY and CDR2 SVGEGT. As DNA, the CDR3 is TGTGCCAGCAGCCCCACTTGCAGGACTACAGATACGCAGTATTTT. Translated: CASSPTCRTTDTQYF.

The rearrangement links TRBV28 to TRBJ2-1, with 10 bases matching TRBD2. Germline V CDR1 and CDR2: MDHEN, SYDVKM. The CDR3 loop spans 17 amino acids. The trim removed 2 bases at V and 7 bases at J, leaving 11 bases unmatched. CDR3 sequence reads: CASSLASGGAVSNEQFF. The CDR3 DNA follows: TGTGCCAGCAGTTTAGCCAGCGGGGGGGCGGTCTCTAATGAGCAGTTCTTC.

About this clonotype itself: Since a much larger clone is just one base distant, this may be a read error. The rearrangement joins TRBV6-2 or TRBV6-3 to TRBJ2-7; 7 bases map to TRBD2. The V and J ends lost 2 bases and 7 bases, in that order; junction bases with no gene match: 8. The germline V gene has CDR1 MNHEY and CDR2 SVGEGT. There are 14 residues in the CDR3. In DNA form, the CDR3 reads TGTGCCAGCAGTTACGCGGGGGTGGTTCGGGAGCAGTACTTC. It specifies CASSYAGVVREQYF.

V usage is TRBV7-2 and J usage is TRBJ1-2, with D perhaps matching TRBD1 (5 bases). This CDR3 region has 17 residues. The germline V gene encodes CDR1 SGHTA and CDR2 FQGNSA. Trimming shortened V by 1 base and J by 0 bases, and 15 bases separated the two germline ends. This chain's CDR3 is CASSLDPGISPNYGYTF. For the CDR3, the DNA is TGTGCCAGCAGCTTAGACCCAGGGATTTCGCCTAACTATGGCTACACCTTC.

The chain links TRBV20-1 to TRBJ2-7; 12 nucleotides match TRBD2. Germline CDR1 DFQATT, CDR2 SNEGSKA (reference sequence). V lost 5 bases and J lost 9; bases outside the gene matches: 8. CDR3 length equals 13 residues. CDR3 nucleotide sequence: TGCAGTGCTGCGACTAGCGGGGGACGGGTGCAGTACTTC. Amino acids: CSAATSGGRVQYF.

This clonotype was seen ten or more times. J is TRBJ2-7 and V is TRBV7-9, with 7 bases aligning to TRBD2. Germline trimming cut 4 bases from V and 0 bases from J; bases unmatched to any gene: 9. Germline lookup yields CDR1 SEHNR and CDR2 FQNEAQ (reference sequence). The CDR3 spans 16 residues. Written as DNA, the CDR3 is TGTGCCAGCAGCTCACGGGGAGGGGAGAGCTCCTACGAGCAGTACTTC. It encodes CASSSRGGESSYEQYF.

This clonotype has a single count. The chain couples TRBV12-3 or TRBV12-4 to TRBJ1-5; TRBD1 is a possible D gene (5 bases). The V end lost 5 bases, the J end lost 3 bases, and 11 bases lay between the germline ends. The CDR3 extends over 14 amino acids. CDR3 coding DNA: TGTGCCAGCAGTAATAAGGGGTACAATCAGCCCCAGCATTTT. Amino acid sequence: CASSNKGYNQPQHF.

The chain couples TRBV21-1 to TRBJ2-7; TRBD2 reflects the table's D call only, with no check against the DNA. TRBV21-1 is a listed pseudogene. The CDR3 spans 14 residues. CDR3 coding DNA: TGTGCCAGCCCCTCTAGACGTAGGAACAACGAGCAGTACTTC. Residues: CASPSRRRNNEQYF.

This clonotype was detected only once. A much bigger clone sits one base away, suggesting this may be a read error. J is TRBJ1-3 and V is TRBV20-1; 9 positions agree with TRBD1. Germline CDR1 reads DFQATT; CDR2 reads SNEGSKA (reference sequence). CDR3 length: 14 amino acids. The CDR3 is CSADTGGSGNTLYF. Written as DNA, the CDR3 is TGCAGTGCAGATACAGGGGGCTCTGGAAACACCTTATATTTT.

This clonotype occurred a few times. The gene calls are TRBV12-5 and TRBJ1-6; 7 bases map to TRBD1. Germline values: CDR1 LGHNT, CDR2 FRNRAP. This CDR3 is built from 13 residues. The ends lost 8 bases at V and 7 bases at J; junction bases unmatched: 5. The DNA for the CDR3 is TGTGCTAGTTCGGGACAGCCGAATTCACCCCTCCACTTT. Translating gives CASSGQPNSPLHF.

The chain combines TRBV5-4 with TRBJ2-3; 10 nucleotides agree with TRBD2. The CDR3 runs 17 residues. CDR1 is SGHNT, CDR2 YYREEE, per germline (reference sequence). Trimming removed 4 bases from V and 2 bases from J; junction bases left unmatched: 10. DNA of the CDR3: TGTGCCAGCAGCCGGGAGCTAGCGGGGGCGAACACAGATACGCAGTATTTT. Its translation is CASSRELAGANTDTQYF.

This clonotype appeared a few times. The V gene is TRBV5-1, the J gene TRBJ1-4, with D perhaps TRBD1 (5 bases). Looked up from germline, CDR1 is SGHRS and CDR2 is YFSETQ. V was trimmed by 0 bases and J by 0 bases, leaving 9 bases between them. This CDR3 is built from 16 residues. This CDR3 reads CASSLVGTATNEKLFF. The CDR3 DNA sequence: TGCGCCAGCAGCTTGGTAGGGACGGCAACTAATGAAAAACTGTTTTTT.

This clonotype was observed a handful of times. In DNA, the CDR3 is TGTGCCAGCAGCGTGAGGACTAGCTCAGAACGGTACTTC. Protein: CASSVRTSSERYF. The chain is built from TRBV9 and TRBJ2-7, with 8 bases aligning to TRBD2. Trimming took 2 bases from V and 12 from J; bases not matched to a gene: 10. This CDR3 has 13 amino acids. Germline V CDR1 and CDR2: SGDLS, YYNGEE.

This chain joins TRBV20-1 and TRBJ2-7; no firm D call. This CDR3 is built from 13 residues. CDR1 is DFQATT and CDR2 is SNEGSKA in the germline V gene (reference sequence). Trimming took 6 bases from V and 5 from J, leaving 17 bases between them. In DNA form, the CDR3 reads TGCAGTGCCGTGAATCGTCTGAACCACGAGCAGTACTTC. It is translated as CSAVNRLNHEQYF.

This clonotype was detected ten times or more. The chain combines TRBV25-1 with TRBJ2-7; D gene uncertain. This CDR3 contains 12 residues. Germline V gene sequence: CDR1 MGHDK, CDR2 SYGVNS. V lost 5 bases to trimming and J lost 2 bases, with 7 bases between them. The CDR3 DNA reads TGTGCCAGCAGTTTATTCGCCTACGAGCAGTACTTC. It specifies CASSLFAYEQYF.

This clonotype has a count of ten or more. The CDR3 region has the DNA TGTGCCAGCAGTTACTCGATAACGAGCGGGGGGATCTACGAGCAGTACTTC. Translating gives CASSYSITSGGIYEQYF. The gene calls are TRBV6-5 and TRBJ2-7, with TRBD2 matching 9 bases. The CDR3 loop spans 17 amino acids. Per germline, CDR1 MNHEY and CDR2 SVGAGI. The ends lost 0 bases at V and 3 bases at J; junction bases unmatched: 9.